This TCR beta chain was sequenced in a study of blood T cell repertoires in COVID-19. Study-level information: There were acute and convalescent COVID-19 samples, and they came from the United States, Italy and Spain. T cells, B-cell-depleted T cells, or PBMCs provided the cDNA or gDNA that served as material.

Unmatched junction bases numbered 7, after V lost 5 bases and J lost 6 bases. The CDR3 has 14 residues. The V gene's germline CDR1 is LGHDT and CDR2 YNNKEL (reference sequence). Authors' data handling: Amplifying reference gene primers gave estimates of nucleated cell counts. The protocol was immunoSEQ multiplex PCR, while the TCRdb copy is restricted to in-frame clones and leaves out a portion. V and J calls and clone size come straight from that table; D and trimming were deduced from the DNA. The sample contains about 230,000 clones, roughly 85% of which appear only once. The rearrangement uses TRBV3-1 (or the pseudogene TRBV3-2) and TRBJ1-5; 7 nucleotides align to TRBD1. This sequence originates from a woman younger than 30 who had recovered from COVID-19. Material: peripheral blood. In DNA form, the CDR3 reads TGTGCCAGCAGCAACCGGGACAGCCTTCAGCCCCAGCATTTT. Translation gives CASSNRDSLQPQHF.